Each of the 28 T cell receptor beta chains below was sequenced from the same sample in a study of shared clonotypes between healthy human individuals. Profiled with immunoSEQ multiplex PCR; TCRdb holds only in-frame clones, not every one. The repertoire holds over 2 million clones, with about 95% as singletons. The specimen was naive CD4+ T cells sorted from blood. Subset noted: CD45RA+ positively selected. These receptors were taken from a man aged 18 to 29 in good health.

The chain uses TRBV10-2 and TRBJ2-3, with 10 bases aligning to TRBD2. Germline V gives CDR1 WSHSY, CDR2 SAAADI. CDR3 size: 15 residues. The trim removed 3 bases at V and 6 bases at J, leaving 6 bases unmatched. CDR3 nucleotide sequence: TGCGCCAGCAGTGACGGGCTAGCGGGGGTGGATACGCAGTATTTT. Its translation is CASSDGLAGVDTQYF.

This chain links TRBV10-3 with TRBJ2-1, with D perhaps given as TRBD1 or TRBD2 (5 bases each). CDR3 length: 13 amino acids. V shed 4 bases and J shed 8 bases, with 12 bases lying between them. From germline, CDR1 is ENHRY and CDR2 SYGVKD. In DNA, the CDR3 is TGTGCCATCAGTGGGGACGTGATCGATGAGCAGTTCTTC. Its translation is CAISGDVIDEQFF.

Comment on this clone: Other DNA sequences from this sample encode an identical CDR3 as well. This chain joins TRBV27 and TRBJ1-5; D unresolved. The V end lost 2 bases, the J end lost 0 bases, and 11 bases lay between the germline ends. The germline V gene has CDR1 MNHEY and CDR2 SMNVEV (reference sequence). The CDR3 sequence is 16 residues long. The DNA for the CDR3 is TGTGCCAGCAGTTTACGGCCAGGCAATAGCAATCAGCCCCAGCATTTT. As protein: CASSLRPGNSNQPQHF.

The rearrangement uses TRBV4-1 and TRBJ2-4, with D uncertain. Per germline, CDR1 MGHRA and CDR2 YSYEKL. The V end lost 0 bases, the J end lost 0 bases, and 6 bases lay between the germline ends. This CDR3 is built from 15 residues. Written as DNA, the CDR3 is TGCGCCAGCAGCCAAGATGGGGTAGCCAAAAACATTCAGTACTTC. The encoded protein is CASSQDGVAKNIQYF.

The J gene is TRBJ2-1, the V gene TRBV7-2; D is unclear. This CDR3 contains 13 residues. CDR1 SGHTA and CDR2 FQGNSA come from the germline V gene. V was pared by 5 bases and J by 9 bases, with 14 bases between. CDR3 protein: CASSPLSVGEQFF. The CDR3 DNA sequence: TGTGCCAGCAGCCCACTTTCGGTGGGTGAGCAGTTCTTC.

Regarding this clone: At the DNA level, this CDR3 is encoded by other sequences in the same sample as well. The chain couples TRBV5-1 to TRBJ2-3; D is possibly TRBD1 or TRBD2 (6 bases each). V gave up 2 bases and J gave up 0 bases, with 10 bases separating them. Germline CDR1 and CDR2: SGHRS and YFSETQ. The CDR3 extends over 15 amino acids. DNA of the CDR3: TGCGCCAGCAGCTTACGGGGGCCGAGCACAGATACGCAGTATTTT. Amino acid sequence: CASSLRGPSTDTQYF.

V and J are TRBV6-5 and TRBJ2-5; tentatively, D is TRBD1 or TRBD2 (5 bases each). The CDR3 consists of 15 residues. CDR1 is MNHEY, CDR2 SVGAGI, per germline. The V gene lost 0 bases and the J gene lost 5 bases, with 13 bases spanning the gap. The CDR3 loop is CASSYSGTPEETQYF. The CDR3 DNA is TGTGCCAGCAGTTACTCGGGGACCCCGGAGGAGACCCAGTACTTC.

The chain carries TRBV7-2 and TRBJ2-2, with 9 positions matching TRBD1. This CDR3 contains 16 residues. The V gene end was trimmed by 5 bases and the J gene end by 4 bases; junction bases not matched to a gene: 8. Germline V gene data show CDR1 as SGHTA and CDR2 as FQGNSA. The CDR3 is CASSMRQGVGTGELFF. The DNA for the CDR3 is TGTGCCAGCAGCATGCGACAGGGGGTGGGCACCGGGGAGCTGTTTTTT.

The chain links TRBV11-1 to TRBJ1-6, with D tentatively TRBD1 (6 bases). CDR3 length equals 14 residues. The V gene's germline CDR1 is SGHAT and CDR2 FQDESV (reference sequence). Trimming stripped 0 bases from V and 7 bases from J, with 7 bases between. DNA for the CDR3: TGTGCCAGCAGCTTAGCAGGGGGAAATTCACCCCTCCACTTT. It translates to CASSLAGGNSPLHF.

This clone was seen a single time. V gene TRBV6-1 combines with J gene TRBJ2-2; 9 bases agree with TRBD1. This CDR3 has 15 amino acids. V shed 4 bases and J 4 bases; nucleotides not matched to a gene: 4. Germline loops: CDR1 MNHNS, CDR2 SASEGT. Written as DNA, the CDR3 is TGTGCCAGCAGTGTAGAGGACAGGGGCACCGGGGAGCTGTTTTTT. It encodes CASSVEDRGTGELFF.

This chain links TRBV5-4 with TRBJ2-2, with TRBD1 matching over 8 bases. V was pared by 4 bases and J by 0 bases, with 2 bases of the junction left unmatched. The CDR3 is 15 amino acids. Germline V lookup: CDR1 SGHNT, CDR2 YYREEE (reference sequence). The CDR3 sequence is CASSADRANTGELFF. The CDR3 nucleotides read TGTGCCAGCAGCGCGGACAGGGCGAACACCGGGGAGCTGTTTTTT.

This clone has only one observation. This rearrangement joins TRBV7-9 to TRBJ2-1; D is unresolved. The CDR3 has 12 residues. Per the germline V gene, CDR1 is SEHNR and CDR2 is FQNEAQ (reference sequence). V was cut by 8 bases and J by 3 bases, with 8 bases left in between. DNA of the CDR3: TGTGCCAGCCTCAACGTCTACAATGAGCAGTTCTTC. Its translation: CASLNVYNEQFF.

V and J are TRBV27 and TRBJ1-1, with TRBD1 matching 8 bases. The germline CDR1 and CDR2 sequences are MNHEY and SMNVEV (reference sequence). This CDR3 region has 17 residues. Losses at the gene ends were 6 bases for V and 0 bases for J; bases not matched to a gene: 12. This CDR3 is CASSRLGTGFMNTEAFF. CDR3 sequence (DNA): TGTGCCAGCAGCCGCCTCGGGACAGGATTTATGAACACTGAAGCTTTCTTT.

The CDR3 sequence: CASSPGTGFNTGELFF. Here the CDR3 DNA reads TGTGCCAGCAGCCCCGGGACAGGGTTCAACACCGGGGAGCTGTTTTTT. The chain couples TRBV7-9 to TRBJ2-2; 9 bases match TRBD1. This CDR3 is 16 amino acids long. The germline gives CDR1 SEHNR, CDR2 FQNEAQ (reference sequence). Trimming cost V 5 bases and J 2 bases; bases outside gene matches: 6.

The chain couples TRBV2 to TRBJ2-2, with TRBD2 matching 13 bases. This CDR3 has 19 amino acids. V lost 5 bases, J lost 3 bases, and 12 bases stayed unmatched. In germline, CDR1 is SNHLY, CDR2 FYNNEI. CDR3 in DNA: TGTGCCAGCAGTCTACCCGGGACTAGCGGGAAAGGAGACACCGGGGAGCTGTTTTTT. It translates to CASSLPGTSGKGDTGELFF. The complete variable domain, with remaining parts taken from reference TRBV2 and TRBJ2-2, reads EPEVTQTPSHQVTQMGQEVILRCVPISNHLYFYWYRQILGQKVEFLVSFYNNEISEKSEIFDDQFSVERPDGSNFTLKIRSTKLEDSAMYFCASSLPGTSGKGDTGELFFGEGSRLTVL.

This rearrangement joins TRBV19 to TRBJ2-2, with TRBD1 matching over 9 bases. Germline CDR1 and CDR2: LNHDA and SQIVND (reference sequence). The ends lost 6 bases at V and 4 bases at J; junction bases unmatched: 6. The CDR3 covers 15 residues. As DNA, the CDR3 is TGTGCCAGTAGCGAACAGGGGGCACTCACCGGGGAGCTGTTTTTT. Translation: CASSEQGALTGELFF.

In this sample, this clone turned up a few times. The chain joins TRBV10-3 to TRBJ2-1; 11 nucleotides align to TRBD1. CDR3 length: 15 residues. CDR1 and CDR2 from the germline V gene are ENHRY and SYGVKD. After removal of 6 bases from V and 6 bases from J, the junction contained 7 bases not matched to a gene. CDR3 DNA: TGTGCCATCAGCCGTGGACAGGGGGCGCCCAATGAGCAGTTCTTC. This encodes CAISRGQGAPNEQFF.

This clone was seen a few times. The rearrangement links TRBV10-3 to TRBJ1-2; TRBD1 aligns across 7 bases. The CDR3 is 14 amino acids. The V gene's germline CDR1 is ENHRY and CDR2 SYGVKD. Trimming at V came to 11 bases and at J to 2 bases, leaving 11 bases not matched to a gene. The CDR3 coding sequence is TGTGCCTCACAACTTGTACAGGGGAACTATGGCTACACCTTC. Translation gives CASQLVQGNYGYTF.

The chain links TRBV6-1 to TRBJ1-1, with unresolved D. The CDR3 is 13 residues long. Germline V gene data show CDR1 as MNHNS and CDR2 as SASEGT. V was trimmed by 6 bases and J by 5 bases, leaving 13 bases between them. This CDR3 reads CASRSNPLTEAFF. In DNA, the CDR3 is TGTGCCAGCAGATCCAACCCTTTGACTGAAGCTTTCTTT.

The CDR3 nucleotides read TGCAGCGTTGTAGTGTCTGGGGCAGGAGGGTACACTGAAGCTTTCTTT. Protein product: CSVVVSGAGGYTEAFF. The chain is built from TRBV29-1 and TRBJ1-1, with D maybe TRBD1 (5 bases). The CDR3 spans 16 residues. V lost 4 bases and J 3 bases, leaving 21 bases between the germline ends. The germline gives CDR1 SQVTM, CDR2 ANQGSEA.

The chain uses TRBV6-5 and TRBJ2-1, with 10 bases that match TRBD1. Germline V gene lookup returns CDR1 MNHEY and CDR2 SVGAGI. This CDR3 contains 15 residues. The junction had 5 bases not matched to a gene; V was cut back by 5 bases and J by 4 bases. CDR3: CASSATGGEYNEQFF. The CDR3 nucleotides read TGTGCCAGCAGTGCGACAGGGGGCGAGTACAATGAGCAGTTCTTC.

This chain joins TRBV28 and TRBJ1-1; 10 positions agree with TRBD1. V was pared by 6 bases and J by 4 bases, with 8 bases of the junction left unmatched. The CDR3 contains 15 residues. Germline CDR1 is MDHEN and CDR2 is SYDVKM. This CDR3 is CASSPRTGGSTEAFF. DNA of the CDR3: TGTGCCAGCAGCCCTCGGACAGGGGGATCCACTGAAGCTTTCTTT.

This chain joins TRBV28 and TRBJ2-2; D is perhaps TRBD1 (5 bases). The germline CDR1 and CDR2 sequences are MDHEN and SYDVKM. The CDR3 consists of 14 residues. Trimming pared 2 bases from V and 8 bases from J, leaving 12 bases between. The CDR3: CASSLRPGQGELFF. The CDR3 bases are TGTGCCAGCAGTTTACGACCAGGGCAGGGGGAGCTGTTTTTT.

The chain recombines TRBV6-1 with TRBJ1-2; D is perhaps TRBD1 (6 bases). Trimming shortened V by 0 bases and J by 0 bases, and 17 bases separated the two germline ends. The germline V gene has CDR1 MNHNS and CDR2 SASEGT. The CDR3 has 18 amino acids. The CDR3, as DNA: TGTGCCAGCAGTGAAGCTTCGACAGGCAGCCCCTCTAACTATGGCTACACCTTC. This encodes CASSEASTGSPSNYGYTF.

The V call is TRBV5-1, the J call TRBJ2-3, with 7 positions matching TRBD2. J lost 0 bases, V lost 3 bases, and 7 bases had no gene match. The V gene's germline CDR1 is SGHRS and CDR2 YFSETQ. This CDR3 spans 16 amino acids. The CDR3: CASSSGTTASTDTQYF. CDR3 bases: TGCGCCAGCAGCTCAGGGACTACGGCAAGCACAGATACGCAGTATTTT.

Note on this clone: Other DNA sequences in the same sample also yield this CDR3. This chain links TRBV6-5 with TRBJ1-1, with 7 bases fitting TRBD1. The CDR3 sequence is 14 residues long. CDR1 and CDR2 (germline): MNHEY, SVGAGI. The trim removed 5 bases at V and 1 base at J, leaving 4 bases unmatched. This CDR3 reads CASSPRTGNTEAFF. In DNA, the CDR3 is TGTGCCAGCAGTCCCCGGACAGGGAACACTGAAGCTTTCTTT.

The chain recombines TRBV7-9 with TRBJ1-5; D is perhaps TRBD1 (5 bases). The CDR3 length is 17 residues. Between the trimmed V and J ends, which lost 5 bases and 0 bases, there was a span of 17 bases. Germline values: CDR1 SEHNR, CDR2 FQNEAQ (reference sequence). CDR3 protein: CASSNGGGIYSNQPQHF. DNA for the CDR3: TGTGCCAGCAGCAATGGGGGAGGAATCTATAGCAATCAGCCCCAGCATTTT. Based on the CDR3 plus reference TRBV7-9 and TRBJ1-5, the full variable domain is DTGVSQNPRHKITKRGQNVTFRCDPISEHNRLYWYRQTLGQGPEFLTYFQNEAQLEKSRLLSDRFSAERPKGSFSTLEIQRTEQGDSAMYLCASSNGGGIYSNQPQHFGDGTRLSIL.

This clone was seen just once. The genes are TRBV13 and TRBJ2-7; D is ambiguous. Germline lookup yields CDR1 PRHDT and CDR2 FYEKMQ (reference sequence). The CDR3 contains 14 residues. The germline V and J ends were trimmed by 0 bases and 3 bases, with 9 bases remaining between them. This CDR3 is CASSLGRSYYEQYF. Written as DNA, the CDR3 is TGTGCCAGCAGCTTAGGCCGGAGCTACTACGAGCAGTACTTC.